This TCR beta chain was recorded in a study of blood T cell repertoires in COVID-19. Study summary: Samples representing acute and convalescent COVID-19 were sourced from the United States, Italy and Spain. Sources were T cells, B-cell-depleted T cells, or PBMCs; the material itself was cDNA or gDNA.

In the authors' methods: The authors estimated nucleated cell counts from reference gene primer amplification. Here immunoSEQ multiplex PCR was the method, and the copy in TCRdb shows in-frame clones only, minus some. That table furnishes V, J and clone size, whereas the DNA furnished D and trimming. The sample lists 300,000 to 400,000 clones; about 87% were seen once. It was during active infection that Seattle patients were enrolled and then longitudinally followed. The CDR3 has 17 residues. CDR1 MGHRA and CDR2 YSYEKL come from the germline V gene. J lost 4 bases, V lost 3 bases, and 12 bases had no gene match.

The chain couples TRBV4-1 to TRBJ2-3; 8 bases align to TRBD2. Sequenced: peripheral blood. The source of this sequence is a woman aged 55 to 70 with COVID-19, enrolled during active disease. The CDR3 DNA is TGCGCCAGCAGCCAGAGCCCTTCGGGGGGGCTGTCAGATACGCAGTATTTT. This sequence encodes CASSQSPSGGLSDTQYF.